These T cell receptor beta chains were read from a single sample in a study of PD-1 blockade in classical Hodgkin lymphoma. Measured with immunoSEQ multiplex PCR; TCRdb has only the in-frame clones, and not every one. The table has about 27,000 clones, 85% to 90% seen once; the top ten hold around 2.3%. The sequences come from CD4+ T cells from blood, collected before the fourth cycle of nivolumab. Source of these receptors: a human donor with classical Hodgkin lymphoma. Each CDR3 is given with its conserved first and last residue. A D gene is named only where the DNA matches it firmly. The size field is filled for only some rows; it gives once, few, many or a size class.

j_gene: TRBJ1-5
len: 16
d_gene: .
v_gene: TRBV5-8
abundance: .
CDR3aa: CASSLFRPYSNQPQHF
CDR3nt: TGTGCCAGCAGCTTGTTCAGGCCTTATAGCAATCAGCCCCAGCATTTT

j_gene: TRBJ1-4
len: 15
d_gene: TRBD1
v_gene: TRBV27
abundance: .
CDR3aa: CASSLGTGGSEKLFF
CDR3nt: TGTGCCAGCAGTTTAGGGACAGGGGGAAGTGAAAAACTGTTTTTT

j_gene: TRBJ1-2
len: 12
d_gene: .
v_gene: TRBV10-1
abundance: .
CDR3aa: CASSESGGGYTF
CDR3nt: TGCGCCAGCAGTGAGTCAGGGGGTGGCTACACCTTC

j_gene: TRBJ2-1
len: 15
d_gene: .
v_gene: TRBV19
abundance: .
CDR3aa: CASSNDTSSYNEQFF
CDR3nt: TGTGCCAGTAGTAATGATACTAGCTCCTACAATGAGCAGTTCTTC

j_gene: TRBJ2-5
len: 13
d_gene: .
v_gene: TRBV5-1
abundance: .
CDR3aa: CASSLGSGETQYF
CDR3nt: TGCGCCAGCAGCTTGGGATCGGGAGAGACCCAGTACTTC

j_gene: TRBJ1-1
len: 18
d_gene: .
v_gene: TRBV7-2
abundance: .
CDR3aa: CASSLVGGAGGANTEAFF
CDR3nt: TGTGCCAGCAGCTTAGTAGGGGGGGCGGGCGGAGCGAACACTGAAGCTTTCTTT

j_gene: TRBJ2-7
len: 13
d_gene: .
v_gene: TRBV5-6
abundance: .
CDR3aa: CASSLLMGVEQYF
CDR3nt: TGTGCCAGCAGCCTGCTTATGGGGGTCGAGCAGTACTTC

j_gene: TRBJ1-4
len: 15
d_gene: TRBD1
v_gene: TRBV6-1
abundance: .
CDR3aa: CASSRTGTGNEKLFF
CDR3nt: TGTGCCAGCAGCCGAACCGGGACAGGGAATGAAAAACTGTTTTTT

j_gene: TRBJ2-7
len: 15
d_gene: TRBD2
v_gene: TRBV5-5
abundance: once
CDR3aa: CASSFLAGGPGEQYF
CDR3nt: TGTGCCAGCAGCTTCCTAGCGGGAGGGCCCGGCGAGCAGTACTTC

j_gene: TRBJ1-2
len: 15
d_gene: .
v_gene: TRBV5-3
abundance: .
CDR3aa: CASSLEGQAAYGYTF
CDR3nt: TGTGCCAGCAGCTTGGAGGGACAAGCGGCATATGGCTACACCTTC

j_gene: TRBJ2-1
len: 18
d_gene: TRBD2
v_gene: TRBV5-8
abundance: .
CDR3aa: CASSPGLAGSVGVNEQFF
CDR3nt: TGTGCCAGCAGCCCGGGCCTAGCGGGAAGCGTAGGGGTCAATGAGCAGTTCTTC

j_gene: TRBJ2-3
len: 12
d_gene: .
v_gene: TRBV29-1
abundance: .
CDR3aa: CSVGHSTDTQYF
CDR3nt: TGCAGCGTGGGACATAGCACAGATACGCAGTATTTT

j_gene: TRBJ1-5
len: 15
d_gene: TRBD1
v_gene: TRBV18
abundance: .
CDR3aa: CASSPLQGDNQPQHF
CDR3nt: TGTGCCAGCTCACCACTACAGGGGGACAATCAGCCCCAGCATTTT

j_gene: TRBJ2-5
len: 12
d_gene: .
v_gene: TRBV11-1
abundance: .
CDR3aa: CASSLQIETQYF
CDR3nt: TGTGCCAGCAGCTTACAGATTGAGACCCAGTACTTC

j_gene: TRBJ2-5
len: 13
d_gene: TRBD2
v_gene: TRBV2
abundance: .
CDR3aa: CASRRGVQETQYF
CDR3nt: TGTGCCAGCAGGCGGGGGGTCCAAGAGACCCAGTACTTC

j_gene: TRBJ1-5
len: 13
d_gene: .
v_gene: TRBV6-5
abundance: .
CDR3aa: CASSYSPGQPQHF
CDR3nt: TGTGCCAGCAGTTACTCGCCGGGGCAGCCCCAGCATTTT

j_gene: TRBJ1-3
len: 14
d_gene: .
v_gene: TRBV4-2
abundance: few
CDR3aa: CASSPDSSGNTIYF
CDR3nt: TGTGCCAGCAGCCCGGACAGCTCTGGAAACACCATATATTTT

j_gene: TRBJ1-1
len: 19
d_gene: TRBD1
v_gene: TRBV6-1
abundance: few
CDR3aa: CASSAGGTGGNRYGTEAFF
CDR3nt: TGTGCCAGCAGTGCGGGGGGCACAGGGGGGAACCGATATGGCACTGAAGCTTTCTTT

j_gene: TRBJ2-7
len: 14
d_gene: TRBD1
v_gene: TRBV4-3
abundance: .
CDR3aa: CASSQRQGPYEQYF
CDR3nt: TGCGCCAGCAGCCAGCGACAGGGACCCTACGAGCAGTACTTC

j_gene: TRBJ2-7
len: 13
d_gene: .
v_gene: TRBV6-1
abundance: few
CDR3aa: CASSTDNSYEQYF
CDR3nt: TGTGCCAGCAGTACTGACAACTCCTACGAGCAGTACTTC

j_gene: TRBJ1-1
len: 18
d_gene: TRBD1
v_gene: TRBV28
abundance: .
CDR3aa: CASSFQGAGGLFVDEAFF
CDR3nt: TGTGCCAGCAGTTTCCAGGGGGCAGGGGGCCTTTTTGTGGATGAAGCTTTCTTT

j_gene: TRBJ1-5
len: 13
d_gene: .
v_gene: TRBV30
abundance: .
CDR3aa: CAWSVGSNQPQHF
CDR3nt: TGTGCCTGGAGTGTAGGGAGCAATCAGCCCCAGCATTTT

j_gene: TRBJ2-3
len: 15
d_gene: .
v_gene: TRBV4-3
abundance: .
CDR3aa: CASSQDAGPADTQYF
CDR3nt: TGCGCCAGCAGCCAAGATGCGGGACCGGCAGATACGCAGTATTTT

j_gene: TRBJ2-7
len: 16
d_gene: TRBD1
v_gene: TRBV19
abundance: few
CDR3aa: CASRPHGTGGDYEQYF
CDR3nt: TGTGCCAGTAGGCCGCACGGGACAGGGGGCGACTACGAGCAGTACTTC

j_gene: TRBJ1-1
len: 15
d_gene: TRBD1
v_gene: TRBV5-6
abundance: .
CDR3aa: CASSSRFTGGTEAFF
CDR3nt: TGTGCCAGCAGCTCCAGATTTACAGGGGGGACTGAAGCTTTCTTT

j_gene: TRBJ2-3
len: 18
d_gene: TRBD2
v_gene: TRBV5-1
abundance: .
CDR3aa: CASRRRASGSLGTDTQYF
CDR3nt: TGCGCCAGCAGACGACGGGCTAGCGGGAGCCTAGGCACAGATACGCAGTATTTT

j_gene: TRBJ2-7
len: 12
d_gene: .
v_gene: TRBV28
abundance: .
CDR3aa: CASSLYRYEQYF
CDR3nt: TGTGCCAGCAGTTTATATAGGTACGAGCAGTACTTC

j_gene: TRBJ2-7
len: 14
d_gene: TRBD2
v_gene: TRBV5-1
abundance: .
CDR3aa: CASSLVTSGYEQYF
CDR3nt: TGCGCCAGCAGCTTGGTTACTAGCGGCTACGAGCAGTACTTC

j_gene: TRBJ1-3
len: 12
d_gene: .
v_gene: TRBV11-2
abundance: .
CDR3aa: CASSYSVNTIYF
CDR3nt: TGTGCCAGCAGTTACTCGGTCAACACCATATATTTT

j_gene: TRBJ2-2
len: 17
d_gene: TRBD1
v_gene: TRBV5-1
abundance: .
CDR3aa: CASSPGQGETNTGELFF
CDR3nt: TGCGCCAGCAGCCCCGGACAGGGAGAAACGAACACCGGGGAGCTGTTTTTT

j_gene: TRBJ1-3
len: 16
d_gene: .
v_gene: TRBV18
abundance: .
CDR3aa: CASSPIRQSSGNTIYF
CDR3nt: TGTGCCAGCTCACCTATAAGACAGAGCTCTGGAAACACCATATATTTT

j_gene: TRBJ2-1
len: 16
d_gene: TRBD2
v_gene: TRBV5-1
abundance: .
CDR3aa: CASSLGAGGSNNEQFF
CDR3nt: TGCGCCAGCAGCTTGGGAGCGGGAGGGTCTAACAATGAGCAGTTCTTC

j_gene: TRBJ2-3
len: 14
d_gene: .
v_gene: TRBV10-3
abundance: .
CDR3aa: CAISRDLSTDTQYF
CDR3nt: TGTGCCATCAGCCGGGACTTATCCACAGATACGCAGTATTTT

j_gene: TRBJ1-3
len: 17
d_gene: .
v_gene: TRBV11-2
abundance: .
CDR3aa: CASSLKPGRASGNTIYF
CDR3nt: TGTGCCAGCAGCTTAAAACCTGGCAGGGCCTCTGGAAACACCATATATTTT

j_gene: TRBJ2-3
len: 15
d_gene: .
v_gene: TRBV18
abundance: .
CDR3aa: CASSQTIGGTDTQYF
CDR3nt: TGTGCCAGCTCACAAACGATAGGGGGAACAGATACGCAGTATTTT

j_gene: TRBJ2-1
len: 15
d_gene: TRBD2
v_gene: TRBV4-1
abundance: .
CDR3aa: CASSLRLAGYNEQFF
CDR3nt: TGCGCCAGCAGCTTGCGACTAGCGGGCTACAATGAGCAGTTCTTC

j_gene: TRBJ2-1
len: 17
d_gene: .
v_gene: TRBV7-8
abundance: .
CDR3aa: CASSLNPLSGLRSEQFF
CDR3nt: TGTGCCAGCAGCTTAAACCCACTTTCGGGCTTACGTAGTGAGCAGTTCTTC

j_gene: TRBJ1-5
len: 16
d_gene: .
v_gene: TRBV28
abundance: .
CDR3aa: CASSLYPGRSNQPQHF
CDR3nt: TGTGCCAGCAGTTTATACCCAGGGAGGAGCAATCAGCCCCAGCATTTT

j_gene: TRBJ2-3
len: 15
d_gene: .
v_gene: TRBV19
abundance: .
CDR3aa: CASSNRESRADTQYF
CDR3nt: TGTGCCAGTAGTAATCGGGAGTCTCGGGCAGATACGCAGTATTTT

j_gene: TRBJ2-1
len: 15
d_gene: TRBD2
v_gene: TRBV5-1
abundance: .
CDR3aa: CASSLGLADHNEQFF
CDR3nt: TGCGCCAGCAGCTTGGGGCTAGCGGACCACAATGAGCAGTTCTTC

j_gene: TRBJ2-1
len: 16
d_gene: TRBD2
v_gene: TRBV7-8
abundance: .
CDR3aa: CASSLGSGRQFNEQFF
CDR3nt: TGTGCCAGCAGCTTAGGCAGCGGGAGGCAATTCAATGAGCAGTTCTTC

j_gene: TRBJ1-1
len: 13
d_gene: .
v_gene: TRBV7-9
abundance: .
CDR3aa: CASSLDMNTEAFF
CDR3nt: TGTGCCAGCAGCTTAGATATGAACACTGAAGCTTTCTTT

j_gene: TRBJ2-7
len: 15
d_gene: .
v_gene: TRBV4-3
abundance: .
CDR3aa: CASSQAPGQSYEQYF
CDR3nt: TGCGCCAGCAGCCAAGCCCCTGGACAGTCCTACGAGCAGTACTTC

j_gene: TRBJ2-2
len: 15
d_gene: .
v_gene: TRBV5-4
abundance: .
CDR3aa: CASSLSRANTGELFF
CDR3nt: TGTGCCAGCAGCTTGTCGCGGGCGAACACCGGGGAGCTGTTTTTT

j_gene: TRBJ1-2
len: 13
d_gene: .
v_gene: TRBV11-2
abundance: .
CDR3aa: CASSLPGNYGYTF
CDR3nt: TGTGCCAGCAGCTTACCAGGGAACTATGGCTACACCTTC

j_gene: TRBJ1-5
len: 15
d_gene: TRBD1
v_gene: TRBV7-2
abundance: .
CDR3aa: CASSFKQGAGQPQHF
CDR3nt: TGTGCCAGCAGCTTCAAACAGGGGGCTGGACAGCCCCAGCATTTT

j_gene: TRBJ2-7
len: 13
d_gene: .
v_gene: TRBV5-1
abundance: .
CDR3aa: CASSSPGLRGQYF
CDR3nt: TGCGCCAGCAGCTCCCCCGGTCTACGAGGGCAGTACTTC

j_gene: TRBJ2-1
len: 14
d_gene: .
v_gene: TRBV2
abundance: .
CDR3aa: CASHQTANLNEQFF
CDR3nt: TGTGCCAGCCACCAGACGGCTAATTTGAATGAGCAGTTCTTC

j_gene: TRBJ2-5
len: 15
d_gene: .
v_gene: TRBV4-2
abundance: .
CDR3aa: CASSYHRDKQETQYF
CDR3nt: TGTGCCAGCAGCTACCACCGGGACAAGCAAGAGACCCAGTACTTC

j_gene: TRBJ1-6
len: 16
d_gene: .
v_gene: TRBV6-4
abundance: .
CDR3aa: CASSDIWTVYNSPLHF
CDR3nt: TGTGCCAGCAGTGACATTTGGACAGTTTATAATTCACCCCTCCACTTT

j_gene: TRBJ2-1
len: 15
d_gene: TRBD1
v_gene: TRBV27
abundance: .
CDR3aa: CASSLLGQGASEQFF
CDR3nt: TGTGCCAGCAGTTTATTAGGGCAGGGGGCGAGTGAGCAGTTCTTC

j_gene: TRBJ1-1
len: 17
d_gene: .
v_gene: TRBV5-1
abundance: .
CDR3aa: CASSLLGLQDFLGLAFF
CDR3nt: TGCGCCAGCAGCCTTCTTGGATTGCAGGACTTCCTCGGATTGGCTTTCTTT

j_gene: TRBJ2-3
len: 13
d_gene: .
v_gene: TRBV5-1
abundance: few
CDR3aa: CASSGEGTDTQYF
CDR3nt: TGCGCCAGCAGCGGTGAGGGCACAGATACGCAGTATTTT

j_gene: TRBJ1-1
len: 15
d_gene: .
v_gene: TRBV5-1
abundance: .
CDR3aa: CASKPRTEKNTEAFF
CDR3nt: TGCGCCAGCAAACCCCGGACAGAGAAGAACACTGAAGCTTTCTTT

j_gene: TRBJ2-1
len: 18
d_gene: TRBD2
v_gene: TRBV7-6
abundance: .
CDR3aa: CASSSRAPSGTLFNEQFF
CDR3nt: TGTGCCAGCAGCTCGCGCGCGCCTAGCGGGACTCTATTCAATGAGCAGTTCTTC

j_gene: TRBJ1-1
len: 15
d_gene: TRBD1
v_gene: TRBV5-8
abundance: once
CDR3aa: CASTLVRGAITEAFF
CDR3nt: TGTGCCAGCACCCTGGTCAGGGGGGCTATCACTGAAGCTTTCTTT

j_gene: TRBJ1-1
len: 16
d_gene: .
v_gene: TRBV18
abundance: .
CDR3aa: CATKGIGAVVEAEAFF
CDR3nt: TGTGCCACCAAGGGGATAGGGGCGGTAGTAGAGGCAGAAGCTTTCTTT